This T cell receptor (beta chain) derives from a study of blood T cell repertoires in COVID-19. Study at large: There were acute and convalescent COVID-19 samples, and they came from the United States, Italy and Spain. In each case, the material was cDNA or gDNA derived from T cells, B-cell-depleted T cells, or PBMCs.

In the authors' methods: Reference gene primer amplification gave nucleated cell count estimates. Method: immunoSEQ multiplex PCR; TCRdb's copy keeps in-frame clones and lacks some. D and trimming come from the DNA, and the V and J calls and clone size come from that table. Of 250,000 to 300,000 clones listed, around 87% are singletons. Germline V gives CDR1 SEHNR, CDR2 FQNEAQ (reference sequence). J gave up 6 bases and V 0 bases, and 5 bases lay outside the gene matches. CDR3 length: 15 residues. This clone appeared once. The TCR originated in a woman between 40 and 55 years old who had recovered from COVID-19. The material sequenced was peripheral blood. This sequence joins TRBV7-9 and TRBJ1-5, with 7 nucleotides matching TRBD1. The CDR3 loop reads CASSLAGGSFQPQHF. CDR3 nucleotide sequence: TGTGCCAGCAGCTTAGCAGGGGGCTCCTTTCAGCCCCAGCATTTT.